Listed here is a single T cell receptor beta chain. Enrolled during active infection, Seattle patients were then followed longitudinally. The data belong to a study of blood T cell repertoires in COVID-19. Overall study: The origin of the acute and convalescent COVID-19 samples was the United States, Italy and Spain. In each case, the material was cDNA or gDNA derived from T cells, B-cell-depleted T cells, or PBMCs.

CDR1 KGHSH and CDR2 LQKENI come from the germline V gene. The V end was cut by 2 bases, the J end by 2 bases, with 9 bases between. This CDR3 is built from 14 residues. Source study methods: Reference gene primer amplification gave estimated nucleated cell counts. The data were produced by immunoSEQ multiplex PCR, yet TCRdb's version contains in-frame clones alone and is incomplete. V and J calls plus clone size are reproduced from that table; the DNA served to infer D and trimming. The repertoire has under 350,000 clones, 90% of them found once; the top ten carry about 7%. The gene calls are TRBV18 and TRBJ2-5, with D unresolved. This receptor was taken from a woman aged 30 to 39 with COVID-19, enrolled during active disease. Sequencing was performed on peripheral blood. CDR3: CASSPSQTQETQYF. The DNA for the CDR3 is TGTGCCAGCTCACCAAGTCAGACACAAGAGACCCAGTACTTC.